This entry describes one T cell receptor (beta chain). Produced via immunoSEQ multiplex PCR; TCRdb's table is partial and in-frame only. Of about 190,000 clones listed, around nine tenths are singletons. The data are from a study of blood T cell repertoires in COVID-19. The sample consisted of peripheral blood. This clonotype was obtained from a woman aged 70-85 years with COVID-19, enrolled during active disease.

CDR3 amino acids: CASSPLGPGRQETQYF. CDR3 nucleotides: TGTGCCAGCTCACCACTCGGCCCCGGGAGACAAGAGACCCAGTACTTC. V is TRBV18 and J is TRBJ2-5; possibly TRBD2 for D (6 bases). Germline V gene data show CDR1 as KGHSH and CDR2 as LQKENI. The length of the CDR3 is 16 residues. V was trimmed by 1 base and J by 2 bases, leaving 14 bases between them.